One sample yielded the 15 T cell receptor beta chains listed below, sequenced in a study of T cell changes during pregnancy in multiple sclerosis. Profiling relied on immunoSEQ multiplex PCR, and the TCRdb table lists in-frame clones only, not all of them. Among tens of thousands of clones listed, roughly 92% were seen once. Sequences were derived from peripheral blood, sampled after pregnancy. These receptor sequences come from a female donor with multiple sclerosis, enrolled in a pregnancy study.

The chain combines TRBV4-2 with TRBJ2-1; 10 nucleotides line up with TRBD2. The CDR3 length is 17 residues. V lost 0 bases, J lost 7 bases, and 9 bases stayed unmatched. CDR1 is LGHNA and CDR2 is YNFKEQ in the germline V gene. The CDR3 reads CASSQEESGGVMNEQFF. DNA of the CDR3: TGTGCCAGCAGCCAAGAAGAAAGCGGGGGGGTCATGAATGAGCAGTTCTTC.

CDR3 DNA sequence: TGTGCCAGCAGCCAAGGCCGGACGGCGGGAGAAAACATTCAGTACTTC. Its protein is CASSQGRTAGENIQYF. V and J are TRBV4-2 and TRBJ2-4; 7 nucleotides line up with TRBD2. There are 16 residues in the CDR3. V was clipped by 1 base and J by 5 bases; unmatched bases: 8. The V gene's germline CDR1 is LGHNA and CDR2 YNFKEQ.

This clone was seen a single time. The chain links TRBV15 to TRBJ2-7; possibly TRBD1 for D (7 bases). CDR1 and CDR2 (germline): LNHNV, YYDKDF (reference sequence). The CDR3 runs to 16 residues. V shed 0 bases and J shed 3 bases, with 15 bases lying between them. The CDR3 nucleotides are TGTGCCACCAGCAGAGATCAGGGGGGTCGGGGCTACGAGCAGTACTTC. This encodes CATSRDQGGRGYEQYF.

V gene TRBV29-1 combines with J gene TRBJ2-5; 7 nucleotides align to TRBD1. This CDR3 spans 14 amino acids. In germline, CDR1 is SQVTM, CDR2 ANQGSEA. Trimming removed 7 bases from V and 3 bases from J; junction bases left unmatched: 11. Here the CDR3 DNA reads TGCAGCGGGGAGACAGGGTTTTGGGAAGAGACCCAGTACTTC. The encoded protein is CSGETGFWEETQYF.

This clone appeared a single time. CDR3 nucleotides: TGTGCCAGCAGTGAAGACGAGGGGGCGGGTAATGAGCAGTTCTTC. It yields the protein CASSEDEGAGNEQFF. The gene calls are TRBV2 and TRBJ2-1; 7 bases are a match to TRBD1. J was trimmed by 7 bases and V by 1 base; bases with no gene match: 7. Germline-derived CDR1 and CDR2 are SNHLY and FYNNEI. This CDR3 region has 15 residues.

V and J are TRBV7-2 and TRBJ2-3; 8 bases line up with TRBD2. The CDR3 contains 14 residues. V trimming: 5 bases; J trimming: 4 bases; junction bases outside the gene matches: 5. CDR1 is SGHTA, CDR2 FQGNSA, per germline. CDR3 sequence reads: CASSLGTRADTQYF. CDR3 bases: TGTGCCAGCAGCCTAGGGACTAGGGCAGATACGCAGTATTTT.

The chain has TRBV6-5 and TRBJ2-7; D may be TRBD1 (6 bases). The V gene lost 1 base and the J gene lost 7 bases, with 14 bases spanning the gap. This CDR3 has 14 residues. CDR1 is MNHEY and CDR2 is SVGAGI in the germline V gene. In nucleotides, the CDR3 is TGTGCCAGCAGTTACTTTCAGGGGACGGGGGAGCAGTACTTC. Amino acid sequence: CASSYFQGTGEQYF.

CDR3 sequence reads: CSVNPGTGGREQYF. CDR3 nucleotide sequence: TGCAGCGTAAATCCGGGGACAGGGGGCCGGGAGCAGTACTTC. V is TRBV29-1 and J is TRBJ2-7; TRBD1 matches 12 bases. V was clipped by 6 bases and J by 7 bases; unmatched bases: 10. CDR3 size: 14 residues. Germline-derived CDR1 and CDR2 are SQVTM and ANQGSEA.

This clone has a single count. The CDR3 protein is CASSYIPGQGAPSGANVLTF. CDR3 DNA: TGCGCCAGCAGTTATATTCCGGGACAGGGGGCTCCCTCTGGGGCCAACGTCCTGACTTTC. The chain is built from TRBV5-1 and TRBJ2-6; 12 positions agree with TRBD1. The CDR3 is made up of 20 amino acids. V was clipped by 5 bases and J by 0 bases; unmatched bases: 12. The germline CDR1 and CDR2 sequences are SGHRS and YFSETQ.

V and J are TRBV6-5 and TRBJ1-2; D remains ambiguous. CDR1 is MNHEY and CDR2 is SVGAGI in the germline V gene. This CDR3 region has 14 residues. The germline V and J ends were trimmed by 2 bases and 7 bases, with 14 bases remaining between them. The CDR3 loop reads CASSYLPVTVGYTF. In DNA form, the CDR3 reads TGTGCCAGCAGTTACCTACCAGTGACTGTTGGCTACACCTTC.

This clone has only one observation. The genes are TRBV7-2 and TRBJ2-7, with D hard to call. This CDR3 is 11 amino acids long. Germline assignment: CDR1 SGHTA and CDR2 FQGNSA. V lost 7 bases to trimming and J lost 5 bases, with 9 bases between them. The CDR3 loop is CASTHIHEQYF. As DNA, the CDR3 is TGTGCCAGCACCCACATACACGAGCAGTACTTC.

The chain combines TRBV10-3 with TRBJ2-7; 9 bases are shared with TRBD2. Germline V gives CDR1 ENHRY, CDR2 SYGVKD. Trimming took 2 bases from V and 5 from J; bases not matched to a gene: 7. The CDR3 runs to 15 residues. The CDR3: CAISEIAGAFDEQYF. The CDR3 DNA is TGTGCCATCAGTGAGATAGCGGGGGCTTTCGACGAGCAGTACTTC.

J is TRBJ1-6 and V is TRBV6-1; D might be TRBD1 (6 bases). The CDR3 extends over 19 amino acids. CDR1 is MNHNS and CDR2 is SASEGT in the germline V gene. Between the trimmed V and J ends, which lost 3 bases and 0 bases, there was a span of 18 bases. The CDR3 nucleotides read TGTGCCAGCAGTGAGGACCCAGGGGCGGCCGACTCCTATAATTCACCCCTCCACTTT. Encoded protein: CASSEDPGAADSYNSPLHF.

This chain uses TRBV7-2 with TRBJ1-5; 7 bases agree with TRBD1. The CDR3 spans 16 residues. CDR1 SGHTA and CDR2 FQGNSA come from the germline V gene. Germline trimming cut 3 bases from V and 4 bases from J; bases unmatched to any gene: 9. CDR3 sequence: CASSLVSGTVNQPQHF. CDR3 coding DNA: TGTGCCAGCAGCTTGGTGTCCGGGACAGTGAATCAGCCCCAGCATTTT.

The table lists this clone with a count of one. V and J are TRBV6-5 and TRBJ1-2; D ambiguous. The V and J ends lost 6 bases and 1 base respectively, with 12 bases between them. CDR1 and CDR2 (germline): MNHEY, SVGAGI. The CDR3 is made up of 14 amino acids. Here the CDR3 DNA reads TGTGCCAGCAGCCTCTCCCAGATTAACTATGGCTACACCTTC. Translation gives CASSLSQINYGYTF.